These T cell receptor beta chains were read from a single sample in a study of CD8 T cells in ankylosing spondylitis. TCRdb reprocessed the 5' RACE reads via MiXCR and lists one record per CDR3 protein. The sample holds about 130,000 distinct CDR3 sequences, around 6.6% seen once. The source material was blood, either unsorted or a sorted T cell fraction (not recorded which). The source of these receptors is a female donor with ankylosing spondylitis or in good health (not recorded which). The CDR3 runs from the conserved cysteine through the conserved F or W. The D gene is left open where the match is weak. Only some rows state a clone size, as once, few, many or a class for expanded clones.

TRBJ2-1,TRBD2,TRBV20-1,many,CSARDHNGGAPEQFF,TGCAGTGCTAGAGATCACAACGGGGGGGCCCCTGAGCAGTTCTTC
TRBJ1-6,TRBD1,TRBV29-1,many,CSVVTGRNSPLHF,TGCAGCGTCGTGACAGGGCGGAATTCACCCCTCCACTTT
TRBJ2-4,TRBD1,TRBV7-9,many,CASSLVWGTDKNIQYF,TGTGCCAGCAGCTTAGTGTGGGGGACAGACAAAAACATTCAGTACTTC
TRBJ2-5,-,TRBV4-1,many,CASSSRLGGAETQYF,TGCGCCAGCAGCTCCCGGCTAGGGGGGGCTGAGACCCAGTACTTC
TRBJ2-2,TRBD2,TRBV7-3,many,CASSLYGGTGELFF,TGTGCCAGCAGCTTATACGGGGGGACCGGGGAGCTGTTTTTT
TRBJ2-1,-,TRBV29-1,medium-sized,CSVDSGNEQFF,TGCAGCGTTGATTCCGGGAATGAGCAGTTCTTC
TRBJ1-1,-,TRBV7-9,few,CASSLVLGAEAFF,TGTGCCAGCAGCTTAGTATTGGGCGCTGAAGCTTTCTTT
TRBJ2-6,-,TRBV19,-,CASSIDTGLGANVLTF,TGTGCCAGTAGTATAGATACGGGGCTCGGGGCCAACGTCCTGACTTTC
TRBJ2-7,-,TRBV15,many,CATSREVGSYEQYF,TGTGCCACCAGCAGGGAGGTCGGCTCCTACGAGCAGTACTTC
TRBJ2-2,TRBD2,TRBV7-3,many,CASRRGGNTGELFF,TGTGCCAGCAGGCGGGGGGGAAACACCGGGGAGCTGTTTTTT
TRBJ2-5,-,TRBV20-1,many,CSASHGGPHQETQYF,TGCAGTGCTAGTCATGGGGGGCCACACCAAGAGACCCAGTACTTC
TRBJ1-1,-,TRBV5-1,many,CASSSPPYTEAFF,TGCGCCAGCAGCTCCCCCCCGTACACTGAAGCTTTCTTT
TRBJ1-2,TRBD1,TRBV12-3/TRBV12-4,many,CASRFPTGSGNYGYTF,TGTGCCAGCAGATTCCCGACAGGGAGTGGTAACTATGGCTACACCTTC
TRBJ2-3,TRBD2,TRBV3-1,many,CASSHLPSGGSLSTDTQYF,TGTGCCAGCAGCCACCTCCCTAGCGGGGGGTCGCTAAGCACAGATACGCAGTATTTT
TRBJ1-3,TRBD1,TRBV5-1,many,CASSAGTGLGGTIYF,TGCGCCAGCAGCGCCGGGACAGGGCTAGGAGGCACCATATATTTT
TRBJ2-3,-,TRBV28,many,CASRSTGLRTTDTQYF,TGTGCCAGCAGATCGACAGGACTGAGAACGACAGATACGCAGTATTTT
TRBJ1-2,-,TRBV20-1,many,CSARGGRGGLYGYTF,TGCAGTGCTAGAGGAGGCAGGGGAGGGCTCTATGGCTACACCTTC
TRBJ1-1,-,TRBV28,few,CASSQKDPGAFF,TGTGCCAGCAGCCAAAAGGATCCGGGAGCTTTCTTT
TRBJ1-1,-,TRBV12-3/TRBV12-4,many,CASSSTGDTEAFF,TGTGCCAGCAGTTCGACCGGGGACACTGAAGCTTTCTTT
TRBJ2-3,TRBD2,TRBV20-1,many,CSARVAGGTDTQYF,TGCAGTGCTAGAGTTGCGGGGGGCACAGATACGCAGTATTTT
TRBJ1-2,-,TRBV7-3,many,CASSLTPGSGYTF,TGTGCCAGCAGCTTAACGCCGGGGTCTGGCTACACCTTC
TRBJ1-5,-,TRBV2,many,CASSRTANQPQHF,TGTGCCAGCAGCAGGACAGCAAATCAGCCCCAGCATTTT
TRBJ2-3,-,TRBV5-1,many,CASTTALRGSTDTQYF,TGCGCCAGCACTACGGCGCTCCGGGGTAGCACAGATACGCAGTATTTT
TRBJ2-7,TRBD1,TRBV10-3,many,CAISTGTGGLEQYF,TGTGCCATCAGTACCGGGACAGGGGGCCTCGAGCAGTACTTC
TRBJ2-3,-,TRBV29-1,many,CSVEEGQGDTQYF,TGCAGCGTTGAAGAGGGGCAGGGGGATACGCAGTATTTT
TRBJ2-3,-,TRBV29-1,many,CSVSSPTDTQYF,TGCAGCGTATCTAGCCCCACAGATACGCAGTATTTT
TRBJ1-6,-,TRBV20-1,many,CSSRGDLNSPLHF,TGCAGTTCAAGGGGGGACCTTAATTCACCCCTCCACTTT
TRBJ2-1,-,TRBV6-1,many,CASNRESSYNEQFF,TGTGCCAGCAATAGGGAGAGCTCCTACAATGAGCAGTTCTTC
TRBJ2-3,-,TRBV5-1,many,CASSFAQVPDTQYF,TGCGCCAGCAGCTTCGCCCAGGTTCCAGATACGCAGTATTTT
TRBJ2-7,-,TRBV6-5,-,CASSFLGHVYEQYF,TGTGCCAGCAGTTTTTTGGGACACGTCTACGAGCAGTACTTC
TRBJ2-2,-,TRBV11-2,many,CASRNPGRTNTGELFF,TGTGCCAGCCGGAATCCGGGAAGAACGAACACCGGGGAGCTGTTTTTT
TRBJ1-1,-,TRBV28,many,CASSPAGAMNTEAFF,TGTGCCAGCAGTCCGGCGGGGGCGATGAACACTGAAGCTTTCTTT
TRBJ1-1,TRBD1,TRBV20-1,many,CSATGTGRPLNTEAFF,TGCAGTGCCACTGGGACAGGGCGGCCTCTGAACACTGAAGCTTTCTTT
TRBJ2-7,-,TRBV20-1,many,CSARVRTPNYEQYF,TGCAGTGCTAGGGTCCGGACACCGAACTACGAGCAGTACTTC
TRBJ1-2,-,TRBV12-3/TRBV12-4,many,CASTRGIGYTF,TGTGCCAGCACCCGAGGGATCGGCTACACCTTC
TRBJ1-4,TRBD1,TRBV28,many,CATLRDRGHEKLFF,TGTGCCACCCTCCGGGACAGGGGGCACGAAAAACTGTTTTTT
TRBJ1-1,-,TRBV7-9,many,CASSLGQVSSEAFF,TGTGCCAGCAGCTTAGGACAGGTGTCTTCCGAAGCTTTCTTT
TRBJ1-1,-,TRBV12-3/TRBV12-4,many,CASSPGRAEAFF,TGTGCCAGCAGTCCTGGTAGGGCTGAAGCTTTCTTT
TRBJ1-1,-,TRBV30,-,CAWSPRGAAEAFF,TGTGCCTGGAGCCCACGGGGGGCGGCTGAAGCTTTCTTT
TRBJ1-2,-,TRBV14,many,CASSPTLLYGYTF,TGTGCCAGCAGCCCAACTCTACTCTATGGCTACACCTTC